A single T cell receptor beta chain is shown here with its context. What it recognizes is unknown. This entry comes from a study of T cell responses to AZD1222 COVID-19 vaccine. Assay: immunoSEQ multiplex PCR; the TCRdb copy retains only in-frame clones and omits some. Of roughly 120,000 clones in the sample, approximately 85% are singletons; the top ten hold about 4.3%. General study results and limits: The donor group comprised mostly white British people and more females; the analysis possibly underestimated clonal diversity. Recipients of two AZD1222 doses showed rising Spike-specific TCR breadth and depth. Nearly half of spike-specific TCRs reportedly target variant regions that are unmutated in the B.1.351 and B.1.1.7 variants.

This CDR3 spans 16 amino acids. Germline V gene sequence: CDR1 LGHDT, CDR2 YNNKEL (reference sequence). The trim removed 4 bases at V and 3 bases at J, leaving 11 bases unmatched. J is TRBJ2-7 and V is TRBV3-1 (or the pseudogene TRBV3-2); TRBD1 agrees at 8 bases. The TCR was taken from an adult who received the AZD1222 COVID-19 vaccine. The input for sequencing was peripheral blood, taken 28 days after the second AZD1222 dose. Here the CDR3 DNA reads TGTGCCAGCAGCCGAGAGGGACAGGTAAAGTTCTACGAGCAGTACTTC. This encodes CASSREGQVKFYEQYF.